The count of the clone carrying this T cell receptor (beta chain) is one. The antigen remains undetermined. This entry belongs to a study of PD-1 blockade in mismatch repair-deficient tumors. Whole-study findings and limits: Three of seven peptides expanded clones, giving 130 to 150 unique blood TCRs.

The CDR3 is 18 residues long. V trimming: 0 bases; J trimming: 0 bases; junction bases outside the gene matches: 6. Germline lookup yields CDR1 SGHAT and CDR2 FQNNGV. As to time point: approximately ten-day in vitro stimulation with candidate neoantigen peptide 4. All patients were mismatch repair deficient, assessed by either PCR or immunohistochemistry. Generated by immunoSEQ multiplex PCR, the TCRdb table keeps only in-frame clones and is missing some. The sample holds roughly 14,000 clones, around four fifths seen once. The chain carries TRBV11-2 and TRBJ2-2; 8 nucleotides match TRBD1. The TCR was taken from an adult with mismatch repair-deficient cancer. The sample was cells cultured in vitro, taken from a patient treated with pembrolizumab. CDR3 in DNA: TGTGCCAGCAGCTTAGACCTCGGACAGGGACCGAACACCGGGGAGCTGTTTTTT. Protein sequence: CASSLDLGQGPNTGELFF.